These 21 T cell receptor beta chains originate from one sample sequenced in a study of blood T cell repertoires in COVID-19. Generated by immunoSEQ multiplex PCR, the TCRdb table keeps only in-frame clones and is missing some. The profile shows over 600,000 clones, around 90% of them singletons. Material for sequencing was peripheral blood. Receptors were obtained from a woman between 18 and 29 years old with acute or convalescent COVID-19.

CDR3 in amino acids: CAIRSEAETQYF. CDR3 DNA sequence: TGTGCCATCAGGAGTGAGGCAGAGACCCAGTACTTC. This chain joins TRBV10-3 and TRBJ2-5; D is undetermined. The CDR3 length is 12 residues. V gave up 6 bases and J gave up 4 bases, with 9 bases separating them. Germline V gives CDR1 ENHRY, CDR2 SYGVKD.

This clone was observed a single time. This rearrangement joins TRBV5-5 to TRBJ2-1, with D maybe TRBD1 (5 bases). V dropped 4 bases and J dropped 3 bases, with 11 bases sitting between them. CDR3 length equals 14 residues. Per germline, CDR1 SGHKS and CDR2 YYEKEE (reference sequence). The CDR3 spells CASSPTTDYNEQFF. For the CDR3, the DNA is TGTGCCAGCAGCCCAACGACAGACTACAATGAGCAGTTCTTC. Full variable domain (missing parts from reference TRBV5-5 and TRBJ2-1): DAGVTQSPTHLIKTRGQQVTLRCSPISGHKSVSWYQQVLGQGPQFIFQYYEKEERGRGNFPDRFSARQFPNYSSELNVNALLLGDSALYLCASSPTTDYNEQFFGPGTRLTVL.

The V and J genes are TRBV7-6 and TRBJ2-1, with D perhaps matching TRBD1 (6 bases). CDR3 length: 12 residues. In germline, CDR1 is SGHVS, CDR2 FNYEAQ. Trimming removed 4 bases from V and 9 bases from J, with 10 bases in between. CDR3 region: CASSSAGVEQFF. DNA of the CDR3: TGTGCCAGCAGCTCGGCAGGGGTTGAGCAGTTCTTC.

This sequence joins TRBV2 and TRBJ2-6; D call uncertain. V was shortened by 5 bases and J by 0 bases, with 5 bases between the two germline ends. The CDR3 loop spans 14 amino acids. The germline V gene encodes CDR1 SNHLY and CDR2 FYNNEI. The CDR3 DNA is TGTGCCAGCAGTCTTCTCTCTGGGGCCAACGTCCTGACTTTC. It yields the protein CASSLLSGANVLTF. Full variable domain (remainder filled in from reference TRBV2 and TRBJ2-6): EPEVTQTPSHQVTQMGQEVILRCVPISNHLYFYWYRQILGQKVEFLVSFYNNEISEKSEIFDDQFSVERPDGSNFTLKIRSTKLEDSAMYFCASSLLSGANVLTFGAGSRLTVL.

The chain is built from TRBV29-1 and TRBJ1-2, with D tentatively TRBD1 (6 bases). This CDR3 comprises 16 residues. Trimming left V 0 bases short and J 5 bases short, with 19 bases between. Germline lookup yields CDR1 SQVTM and CDR2 ANQGSEA. The CDR3 DNA reads as TGCAGCGTTGAAGATAGAGGCGGGGGGCCTGGGTATGGCTACACCTTC. Its translation is CSVEDRGGGPGYGYTF.

The chain couples TRBV5-1 to TRBJ1-4, with no clear D. V lost 3 bases, J lost 3 bases, and 3 bases lay in between. Germline V gene lookup returns CDR1 SGHRS and CDR2 YFSETQ. The CDR3 consists of 12 residues. In nucleotides, the CDR3 is TGCGCCAGCAGCTCGGCTAATGAAAAACTGTTTTTT. Amino acid sequence: CASSSANEKLFF.

The chain is built from TRBV6-1 and TRBJ1-5, with TRBD1 as a possible D gene (6 bases). Germline loops: CDR1 MNHNS, CDR2 SASEGT. The V gene lost 1 base and the J gene lost 3 bases, with 7 bases spanning the gap. This CDR3 has 14 amino acids. The CDR3 is CASSEGTVNQPQHF. CDR3 DNA: TGTGCCAGCAGTGAAGGGACAGTCAATCAGCCCCAGCATTTT.

The chain couples TRBV28 to TRBJ1-5; no firm D call. This CDR3 contains 11 residues. CDR1 and CDR2 from the germline V gene are MDHEN and SYDVKM. Trimming shortened V by 5 bases and J by 4 bases, and 3 bases separated the two germline ends. The CDR3 nucleotides are TGTGCCAGCAGTCAGAATCAGCCCCAGCATTTT. It codes for CASSQNQPQHF.

V gene TRBV4-1 combines with J gene TRBJ2-1; 12 bases align to TRBD2. The CDR3 is 14 residues long. Trimming removed 6 bases from V and 7 bases from J; junction bases left unmatched: 4. The germline gives CDR1 MGHRA, CDR2 YSYEKL. The CDR3 nucleotides read TGCGCCAGCAGGCTAGCGGGGGGGCGTAATGAGCAGTTCTTC. This sequence encodes CASRLAGGRNEQFF.

V is TRBV29-1 and J is TRBJ1-3; a weak D match, TRBD1 (6 bases). There are 15 residues in the CDR3. Trimming took 7 bases from V and 3 from J, leaving 19 bases between them. Germline lookup yields CDR1 SQVTM and CDR2 ANQGSEA. CDR3 DNA: TGCAGCGCGAATACCCAGGGGAAAAGTGGAAACACCATATATTTT. Protein sequence: CSANTQGKSGNTIYF.

V and J are TRBV19 and TRBJ1-4, with TRBD1 matching 8 bases. Trimming cost V 7 bases and J 8 bases; bases outside gene matches: 18. Germline lookup yields CDR1 LNHDA and CDR2 SQIVND (reference sequence). This CDR3 is built from 17 residues. CDR3 region: CASTWVRTGRAGEKLFF. The CDR3 DNA reads TGTGCCAGTACGTGGGTACGGACAGGGCGAGCGGGGGAAAAACTGTTTTTT.

The chain combines TRBV7-2 with TRBJ2-1, with 11 bases aligning to TRBD1. Germline lookup yields CDR1 SGHTA and CDR2 FQGNSA. This CDR3 has 19 amino acids. V gave up 3 bases and J gave up 2 bases; unmatched junction bases: 12. For the CDR3, the DNA is TGTGCCAGCAGCTTTCACGCGGACAGGGGGCTTTCGGCCTACAATGAGCAGTTCTTC. Its translation: CASSFHADRGLSAYNEQFF. The entire variable domain, with the rest obtained from reference TRBV7-2 and TRBJ2-1, is as follows: GAGVSQSPSNKVTEKGKDVELRCDPISGHTALYWYRQSLGQGLEFLIYFQGNSAPDKSGLPSDRFSAERTGGSVSTLTIQRTQQEDSAVYLCASSFHADRGLSAYNEQFFGPGTRLTVL.

This chain links TRBV15 with TRBJ1-6; 9 bases fit TRBD1. V lost 3 bases to trimming and J lost 9 bases; unmatched junction nucleotides: 9. This CDR3 region has 16 residues. Germline CDR1 reads LNHNV; CDR2 reads YYDKDF (reference sequence). The DNA of the CDR3 is TGTGCCACCAGCAGTAGTACGGACAGGGGTCGTTCACCCCTCCACTTT. This gives the protein CATSSSTDRGRSPLHF.

The chain uses TRBV30 and TRBJ2-7; D is unclear. V was shortened by 1 base and J by 5 bases, with 18 bases between the two germline ends. The CDR3 extends over 15 amino acids. Germline V lookup: CDR1 GTSNPN, CDR2 SVGIG (reference sequence). The DNA for the CDR3 is TGTGCCTGGAGTGCCGAATGGCAAGTGGCCCACGAGCAGTACTTC. Translating it yields CAWSAEWQVAHEQYF.

The chain is built from TRBV10-3 and TRBJ1-1, with D perhaps TRBD1 (6 bases). The CDR3 consists of 14 residues. Germline CDR1 is ENHRY and CDR2 is SYGVKD. V was shortened by 3 bases and J by 0 bases, with 8 bases between the two germline ends. CDR3 region: CAISDRGLNTEAFF. CDR3 coding DNA: TGTGCCATCAGTGACAGGGGATTGAACACTGAAGCTTTCTTT.

The chain recombines TRBV5-8 with TRBJ1-2; 7 nucleotides match TRBD1. V dropped 0 bases and J dropped 5; count of bases not matched to a gene: 10. In germline, CDR1 is SGHTS, CDR2 YDEGEE. The CDR3 sequence is 16 residues long. The CDR3 protein is CASSLVAGGWLYGYTF. CDR3 in DNA: TGTGCCAGCAGCTTGGTGGCAGGGGGTTGGCTTTATGGCTACACCTTC.

The CDR3: CASSEPGQIGDGYTF. In DNA, the CDR3 is TGTGCCAGCAGTGAGCCCGGACAGATCGGGGATGGCTACACCTTC. The rearrangement links TRBV25-1 to TRBJ1-2; D perhaps matches TRBD1 (6 bases). Looked up from germline, CDR1 is MGHDK and CDR2 is SYGVNS. V lost 3 bases and J lost 6, with 17 bases in between. The CDR3 contains 15 residues.

The chain recombines TRBV24-1 with TRBJ1-5; D is ambiguous. The germline V gene encodes CDR1 KGHDR and CDR2 SFDVKD. CDR3 length equals 14 residues. With 4 bases removed from V and 1 base from J, the gap between germline ends came to 7 bases. In DNA form, the CDR3 reads TGTGCCACCAGTGAGTACGGGAGCAATCAGCCCCAGCATTTT. Translated, it gives CATSEYGSNQPQHF.

This chain uses TRBV7-9 with TRBJ2-5, with D perhaps TRBD1 (6 bases). The germline gives CDR1 SEHNR, CDR2 FQNEAQ (reference sequence). The CDR3 length is 12 residues. V was clipped by 6 bases and J by 5 bases, with 10 bases between them. The CDR3 bases are TGTGCCAGCAGACGGCAGGGGGAGACCCAGTACTTC. Its protein product is CASRRQGETQYF. Drawing the rest from reference TRBV7-9 and TRBJ2-5, the complete variable domain is DTGVSQNPRHKITKRGQNVTFRCDPISEHNRLYWYRQTLGQGPEFLTYFQNEAQLEKSRLLSDRFSAERPKGSFSTLEIQRTEQGDSAMYLCASRRQGETQYFGPGTRLLVL.

The chain employs TRBV7-3 and TRBJ1-6; D might be TRBD1 (6 bases). The CDR3 consists of 16 residues. Germline loops: CDR1 SGHTA, CDR2 FQGTGA. Trimming shortened V by 3 bases and J by 7 bases, and 16 bases separated the two germline ends. The CDR3 nucleotides read TGTGCCAGCAGCTTTAACAGGGATGGGGGCAATTCACCCCTCCACTTT. This sequence encodes CASSFNRDGGNSPLHF.

This clone was found once. The CDR3 sequence is CASSYRDRAGEQYF. In DNA, the CDR3 is TGTGCCAGCAGTTACCGGGACAGGGCCGGCGAGCAGTACTTC. The V gene is TRBV6-5, the J gene TRBJ2-7; 9 bases are a match to TRBD1. V shed 2 bases, J shed 6 bases, and the junction held 5 bases outside the gene matches. The CDR3 extends over 14 amino acids. CDR1 is MNHEY and CDR2 is SVGAGI in the germline V gene.